This is a list of T cell receptor beta chains from one sample in a study of T cell changes during pregnancy in multiple sclerosis. Profiling relied on immunoSEQ multiplex PCR, and the TCRdb table lists in-frame clones only, not all of them. The sample yields 50,000 to 70,000 clones, 75% to 95% seen once. The source material was CD8+ T cells from peripheral blood mononuclear cells, sampled before pregnancy. The receptors derive from a female donor with multiple sclerosis, enrolled in a pregnancy study. Both conserved end residues are part of each CDR3. Each record gives: V gene, D gene, CDR3 protein. A D gene is named only where the DNA matches it firmly.

V gene: TRBV4-1
D gene: .
CDR3 protein: CASSPMAGVNTEAFF

V gene: TRBV5-4
D gene: .
CDR3 protein: CASSSADSLYEQYF

V gene: TRBV11-2
D gene: TRBD1
CDR3 protein: CASSEGAGQPQHF

V gene: TRBV2
D gene: TRBD1
CDR3 protein: CASSPSTGPEGYTF

V gene: TRBV6-5
D gene: TRBD1
CDR3 protein: CASSYSQGDYEQYF

V gene: TRBV27
D gene: .
CDR3 protein: CASSFQLTGSDTQYF

V gene: TRBV27
D gene: .
CDR3 protein: CASREESRETQYF

V gene: TRBV9
D gene: TRBD1
CDR3 protein: CASSVATRQGTNEQFF

V gene: TRBV7-6
D gene: TRBD2
CDR3 protein: CASSLSVAGGYQETQYF

V gene: TRBV19
D gene: .
CDR3 protein: CASSIGDWTEAFF

V gene: TRBV10-1
D gene: TRBD2
CDR3 protein: CASSDRLAGADTQYF

V gene: TRBV30
D gene: TRBD2
CDR3 protein: CAWSVIAGGADTQYF

V gene: TRBV5-6
D gene: TRBD1
CDR3 protein: CASSSTGGASRKLFF

V gene: TRBV6-1
D gene: TRBD2
CDR3 protein: CASTITGGGYEQYF

V gene: TRBV9
D gene: TRBD2
CDR3 protein: CASSTRLAGVPTGELFF

V gene: TRBV5-6
D gene: TRBD1
CDR3 protein: CASSFGTDYGYTF

V gene: TRBV6-6
D gene: .
CDR3 protein: CASSLTVEVPYTQYF

V gene: TRBV9
D gene: .
CDR3 protein: CASSPRQDNYEQYF